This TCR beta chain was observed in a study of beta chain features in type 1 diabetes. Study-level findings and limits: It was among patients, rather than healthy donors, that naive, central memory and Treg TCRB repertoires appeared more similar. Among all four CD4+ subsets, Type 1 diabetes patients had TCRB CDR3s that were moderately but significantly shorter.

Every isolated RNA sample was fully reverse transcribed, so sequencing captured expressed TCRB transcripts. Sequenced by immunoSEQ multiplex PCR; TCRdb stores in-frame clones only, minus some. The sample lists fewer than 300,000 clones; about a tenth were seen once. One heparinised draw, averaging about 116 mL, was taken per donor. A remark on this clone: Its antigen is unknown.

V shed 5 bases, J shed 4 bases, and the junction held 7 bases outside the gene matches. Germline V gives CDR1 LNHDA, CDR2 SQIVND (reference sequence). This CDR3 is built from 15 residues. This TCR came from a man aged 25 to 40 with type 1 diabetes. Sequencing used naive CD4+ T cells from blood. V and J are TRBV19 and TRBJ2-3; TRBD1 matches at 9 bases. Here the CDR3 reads CASSPGDRDPDTQYF. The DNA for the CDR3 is TGTGCCAGTAGTCCCGGGGACAGGGACCCAGATACGCAGTATTTT.